These T cell receptor beta chains were read from a single sample in a study of OX40 agonist ivuxolimab in advanced cancers. The protocol was immunoSEQ multiplex PCR, while the TCRdb copy is restricted to in-frame clones and leaves out a portion. The sample holds 100,000 to 150,000 clones, 93% seen once. This specimen consisted of CD4+ or CD8+ T cells sorted from blood, obtained in a trial of the OX40 agonist ivuxolimab. The receptors were sampled from an adult with an advanced solid tumor such as melanoma, head and neck, liver or kidney cancer. CDR3s include the opening cysteine and the closing phenylalanine or tryptophan. D genes are given only for firm matches. Clone size is stated in some rows and not others, as once, few, many or a class when expanded.

size	J	D	V	DNA	CDR3
-	TRBJ1-2	-	TRBV6-1	TGTGCCAGCAGTGGCGGGGCGGACTATGGCTACACCTTC	CASSGGADYGYTF
-	TRBJ2-5	-	TRBV29-1	TGCAGCGCCTGGGGTAGTCTTGAGACCCAGTACTTC	CSAWGSLETQYF
once	TRBJ2-5	-	TRBV10-1	TGCGCCAGCAGCCCACTCATCCGGGACGGGAGTCGGGCCCAGTACTTC	CASSPLIRDGSRAQYF
-	TRBJ2-1	-	TRBV11-3	TGTGCCAGCAGCTTCAACCCCAATGAGCAGTTCTTC	CASSFNPNEQFF
-	TRBJ1-6	-	TRBV18	TGTGCCAGCTCACCACCGGGCAGGGTGTTTTCACCCCTCCACTTT	CASSPPGRVFSPLHF
once	TRBJ2-7	TRBD2	TRBV28	TGTGCCAGCACTCAACTAGCGGGGGGCCGGCAGTCCTACGAGCAGTACTTC	CASTQLAGGRQSYEQYF
few	TRBJ2-3	TRBD2	TRBV9	TGTGCCAGCAGCGTTAGCGGGGGGGCGGGCACAGATACGCAGTATTTT	CASSVSGGAGTDTQYF
-	TRBJ2-7	TRBD1	TRBV19	TGTGCCAGTAGTATAAGGACAGGTGCCTACGAGCAGTACTTC	CASSIRTGAYEQYF
-	TRBJ1-5	TRBD1	TRBV4-3	TGCGCCAGCAGCCAGGATCGGACAGGCTTTCAGCCCCAGCATTTT	CASSQDRTGFQPQHF
-	TRBJ2-1	TRBD2	TRBV4-1	TGCGCCAGCAGCCAAGCCCAGACTAGCGGGGGCTACAATGAGCAGTTCTTC	CASSQAQTSGGYNEQFF